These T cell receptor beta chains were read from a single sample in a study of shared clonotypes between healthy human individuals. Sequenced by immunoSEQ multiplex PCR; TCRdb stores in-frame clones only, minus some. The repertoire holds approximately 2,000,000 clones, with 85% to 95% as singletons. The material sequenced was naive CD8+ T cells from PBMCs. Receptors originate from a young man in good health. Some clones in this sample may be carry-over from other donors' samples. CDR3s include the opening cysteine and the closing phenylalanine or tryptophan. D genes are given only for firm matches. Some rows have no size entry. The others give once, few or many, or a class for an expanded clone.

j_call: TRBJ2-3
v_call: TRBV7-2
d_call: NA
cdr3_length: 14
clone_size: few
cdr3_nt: TGTGCCAGCAGCTTAGTTCCCGCCACAGATACGCAGTATTTT
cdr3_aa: CASSLVPATDTQYF

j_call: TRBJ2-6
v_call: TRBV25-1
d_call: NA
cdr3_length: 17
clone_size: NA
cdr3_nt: TGTGCCAGCAGTGAATGGGTCCTGGGAACTGGGGCCAACGTCCTGACTTTC
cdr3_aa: CASSEWVLGTGANVLTF

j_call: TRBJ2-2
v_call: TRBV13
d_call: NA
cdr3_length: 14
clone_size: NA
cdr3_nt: TGTGCCAGCAGCCCCGAGCGGAACACCGGGGAGCTGTTTTTT
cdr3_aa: CASSPERNTGELFF

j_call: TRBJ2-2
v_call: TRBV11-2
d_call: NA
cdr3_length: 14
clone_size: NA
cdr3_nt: TGTGCCAGCAGTAGCGGAACCTACACCGGGGAGCTGTTTTTT
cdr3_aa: CASSSGTYTGELFF

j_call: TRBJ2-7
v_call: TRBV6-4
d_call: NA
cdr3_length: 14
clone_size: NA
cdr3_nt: TGTGCCAGCAGTGACAGTGCAGGGAGTCGCGAGCAGTACTTC
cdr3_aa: CASSDSAGSREQYF

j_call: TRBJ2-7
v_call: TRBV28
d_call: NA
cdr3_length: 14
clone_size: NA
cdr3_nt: TGTGCCAGCAGTTTACAGGGATTTATCTACGAGCAGTACTTC
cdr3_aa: CASSLQGFIYEQYF

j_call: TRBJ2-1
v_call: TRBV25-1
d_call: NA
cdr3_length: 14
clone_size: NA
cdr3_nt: TGTGCCAGCAGTGGTAGTGCATCCTACAATGAGCAGTTCTTC
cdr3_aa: CASSGSASYNEQFF

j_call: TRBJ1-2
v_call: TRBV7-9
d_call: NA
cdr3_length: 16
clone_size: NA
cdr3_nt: TGTGCCAGCAGCTTAGTCCTACGGCAGCCTAACTATGGCTACACCTTC
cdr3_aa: CASSLVLRQPNYGYTF

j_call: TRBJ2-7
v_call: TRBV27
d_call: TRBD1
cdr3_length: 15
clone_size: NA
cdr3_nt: TGTGCCAGCAGTTTCCTGGGACAGGGTACCTACGAGCAGTACTTC
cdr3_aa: CASSFLGQGTYEQYF

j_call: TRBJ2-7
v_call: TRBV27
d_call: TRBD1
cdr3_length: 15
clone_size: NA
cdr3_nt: TGTGCCAGCAGCCCGGGACAGGGTGATGAGAACGAGCAGTACTTC
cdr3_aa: CASSPGQGDENEQYF

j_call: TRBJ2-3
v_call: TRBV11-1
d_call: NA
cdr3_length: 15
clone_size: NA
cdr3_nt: TGTGCCAGCAGCTTAGCGGCTCTCGTCGCAGATACGCAGTATTTT
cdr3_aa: CASSLAALVADTQYF

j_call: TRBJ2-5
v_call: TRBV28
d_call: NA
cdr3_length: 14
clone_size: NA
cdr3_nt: TGTGCCAGCAGTTCCCGGCTAGCCCAAGAGACCCAGTACTTC
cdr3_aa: CASSSRLAQETQYF

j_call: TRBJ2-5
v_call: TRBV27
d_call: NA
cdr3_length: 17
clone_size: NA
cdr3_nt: TGTGCCAGCAGTTTACTTCACGGGGTTCGCTCCCCGGAGACCCAGTACTTC
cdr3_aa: CASSLLHGVRSPETQYF

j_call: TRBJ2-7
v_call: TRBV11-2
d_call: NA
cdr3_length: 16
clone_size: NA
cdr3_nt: TGTGCCAGCAACCTCCACCCTCGGACGGGAAACTACGAGCAGTACTTC
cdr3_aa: CASNLHPRTGNYEQYF

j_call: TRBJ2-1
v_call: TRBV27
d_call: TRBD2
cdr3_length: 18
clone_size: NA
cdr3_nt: TGTGCCAGCAGCTACGGGGGATATAGCGGGATAGGGTACAATGAGCAGTTCTTC
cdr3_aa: CASSYGGYSGIGYNEQFF

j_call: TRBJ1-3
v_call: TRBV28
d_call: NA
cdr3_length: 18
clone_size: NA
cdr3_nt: TGTGCCAGCAGTCCCGAACCCCCCAAGACTGGTCGGGAGGACACCATATATTTT
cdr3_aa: CASSPEPPKTGREDTIYF

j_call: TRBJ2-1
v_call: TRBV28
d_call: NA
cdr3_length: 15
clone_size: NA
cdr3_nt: TGTGCCAGCAGATCGACAGGCCGCTCCTACAATGAGCAGTTCTTC
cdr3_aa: CASRSTGRSYNEQFF